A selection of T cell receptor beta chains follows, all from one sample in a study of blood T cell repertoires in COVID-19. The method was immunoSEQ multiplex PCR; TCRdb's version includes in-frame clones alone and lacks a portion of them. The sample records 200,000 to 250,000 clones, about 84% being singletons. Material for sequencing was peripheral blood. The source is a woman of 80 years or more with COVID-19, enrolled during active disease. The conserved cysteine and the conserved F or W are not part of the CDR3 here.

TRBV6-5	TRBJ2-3	ASSYPSGGMNTQY
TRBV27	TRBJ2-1	ASSPEGTRPYNEQF
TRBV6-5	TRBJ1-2	ASSWGQLGGYT
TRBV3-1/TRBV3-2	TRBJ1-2	ASSQAVTYNYGYT
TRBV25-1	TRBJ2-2	ASSDGRGYTGELF
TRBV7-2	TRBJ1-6	ASSLGGGGISPLH
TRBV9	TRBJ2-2	ASSVAVRGDGELF
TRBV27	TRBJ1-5	ASSSGQASNQPQH
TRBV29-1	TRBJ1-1	SVESGGNTEAF
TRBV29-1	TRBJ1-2	SGGGLNYGYT
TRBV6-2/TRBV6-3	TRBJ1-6	ASSYGTGAPLH
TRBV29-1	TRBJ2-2	SVGQPTNTGELF
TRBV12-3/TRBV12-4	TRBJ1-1	ASTLRAEAF
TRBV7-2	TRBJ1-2	ASSLGQGRGYT
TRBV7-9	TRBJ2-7	ASSLGEPRTGPGWEQY
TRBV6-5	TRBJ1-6	ASSKSDRDSPLH
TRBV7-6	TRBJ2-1	ASSPRLAGGRGEQF
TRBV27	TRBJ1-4	ASSFGLYEKLF
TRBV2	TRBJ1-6	ASRDDRLNSPLH
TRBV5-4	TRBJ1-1	ASSPRMGPMNTEAF